This passage covers 30 T cell receptor beta chains from one sample sequenced in a study of blood T cells in healthy people across ages. PCR was performed a second time for 7 to 11 cycles using a sample-barcoded 5' primer and a J-beta primer mix. TCRdb analysed the 5' RACE reads with MiXCR anew, one entry per CDR3 protein. Of hundreds of thousands of distinct CDR3 sequences listed, 45% to 55% are singletons. The sequencing input was blood. The receptors shown here come from a man aged 80 or over in good health.

The chain is built from TRBV15 and TRBJ2-7; D is perhaps TRBD1 (5 bases). The V end lost 0 bases, the J end lost 0 bases, and 18 bases lay between the germline ends. Per the germline V gene, CDR1 is LNHNV and CDR2 is YYDKDF (reference sequence). This CDR3 region has 18 residues. The CDR3 DNA reads TGTGCCACCAGCAGAGATCAGGGCTTGGACGTCTTCTCCTACGAGCAGTACTTC. Encoded protein: CATSRDQGLDVFSYEQYF.

As concerns this clonotype: This may come from a read error, since a much larger clone is one base off. This rearrangement joins TRBV6-5 to TRBJ2-3, with 9 bases matching TRBD2. From germline, CDR1 is MNHEY and CDR2 SVGAGI. This CDR3 has 18 residues. DNA for the CDR3: TGTGCCAACAGTTACCATCTCGGGGCTAGCGGGACTATCGGTACGCAGTATTTT. Encoded protein: CANSYHLGASGTIGTQYF.

This clonotype has ten or more counts. The chain is built from TRBV6-1 and TRBJ1-6; 7 nucleotides line up with TRBD1. This CDR3 has 17 amino acids. J gave up 13 bases and V 4 bases, and 19 bases lay outside the gene matches. The germline V gene has CDR1 MNHNS and CDR2 SASEGT. As DNA, the CDR3 is TGTGCCAGCAGTGGGCAGGGGGTAGGGAAAGGTGGAGCGCCCCTCCACTTT. Its translation: CASSGQGVGKGGAPLHF.

This clonotype has more than one count but fewer than ten. The CDR3 DNA sequence: TGCAGTGCTAGAGAGGGTGCTAACTATGGCTACACCTTC. It codes for CSAREGANYGYTF. This sequence joins TRBV20-1 and TRBJ1-2; D not resolved. Germline V gives CDR1 DFQATT, CDR2 SNEGSKA (reference sequence). The CDR3 consists of 13 residues. The V end lost 0 bases, the J end lost 0 bases, and 5 bases lay between the germline ends.

In its sample, this clonotype was seen a few times. V gene TRBV29-1 combines with J gene TRBJ1-4; tentatively, D is TRBD1 (6 bases). This CDR3 is built from 14 residues. CDR1 SQVTM and CDR2 ANQGSEA come from the germline V gene. Trimming cost V 4 bases and J 5 bases, with 14 bases left between them. CDR3: CSVGIQGMNEKLFF. Here the CDR3 DNA reads TGCAGCGTTGGGATTCAGGGGATGAATGAAAAACTGTTTTTT.

V and J are TRBV20-1 and TRBJ2-7; 8 nucleotides align to TRBD2. Germline V gives CDR1 DFQATT, CDR2 SNEGSKA (reference sequence). The length of the CDR3 is 17 residues. Trimming at V came to 0 bases and at J to 0 bases, leaving 10 bases not matched to a gene. CDR3 protein: CSAREEIGAGGSYEQYF. DNA of the CDR3: TGCAGTGCTAGAGAAGAGATCGGTGCGGGGGGCTCCTACGAGCAGTACTTC.

J is TRBJ2-7 and V is TRBV6-2 or TRBV6-3; 9 nucleotides agree with TRBD1. Germline V gives CDR1 MNHEY, CDR2 SVGEGT. The V gene end was trimmed by 2 bases and the J gene end by 3 bases; junction bases not matched to a gene: 8. The length of the CDR3 is 16 residues. Here the CDR3 DNA reads TGTGCCAGCAGTTACAACGGACAGGGGTCGGGCTACGAGCAGTACTTC. This sequence encodes CASSYNGQGSGYEQYF.

Written as DNA, the CDR3 is TGTGCCAGCAGGGATCCCGGGACAGGGGGGGAGCCCCAGCATTTT. As protein: CASRDPGTGGEPQHF. This rearrangement joins TRBV2 to TRBJ1-5; TRBD1 aligns across 11 bases. The CDR3 is made up of 15 amino acids. V lost 6 bases to trimming and J lost 8 bases; unmatched junction nucleotides: 9. Per germline, CDR1 SNHLY and CDR2 FYNNEI.

This clonotype appeared a few times. V gene TRBV20-1 combines with J gene TRBJ2-7; perhaps TRBD1 as D (6 bases). CDR1 is DFQATT and CDR2 is SNEGSKA in the germline V gene (reference sequence). The CDR3 is 15 amino acids. V lost 0 bases and J lost 3, with 15 bases in between. CDR3 protein: CSARESGTSYYEQYF. In DNA, the CDR3 is TGCAGTGCTAGAGAATCCGGGACATCCTACTACGAGCAGTACTTC.

Points on this clonotype: One end of the junction fails to match germline, which may point to a read error. The gene calls are TRBV6-6 and TRBJ2-2, with no clear D. Germline CDR1 is MNHNY and CDR2 is SVGAGI (reference sequence). The CDR3 is 14 residues long. The CDR3 DNA sequence: TGTTCCAGCATACCGGGCGGGAACACCGGGGAGCTGTTTTTT. Amino acid sequence: CSSIPGGNTGELFF.

The chain joins TRBV7-3 to TRBJ2-3; unclear D gene. Germline V gene lookup returns CDR1 SGHTA and CDR2 FQGTGA. The CDR3 totals 13 residues. V lost 5 bases and J 2 bases, leaving 8 bases between the germline ends. CDR3 nucleotide sequence: TGTGCCAGCAGCCGGGCTATCACAGATACGCAGTATTTT. Amino acids: CASSRAITDTQYF.

The chain couples TRBV10-3 to TRBJ2-3; 7 bases align to TRBD2. Germline CDR1 and CDR2: ENHRY and SYGVKD. The CDR3 covers 15 residues. The ends lost 2 bases at V and 0 bases at J; junction bases unmatched: 2. The CDR3 is CAISEEGGSTDTQYF. CDR3 nucleotides: TGTGCCATCAGTGAGGAGGGAGGGAGCACAGATACGCAGTATTTT.

The rearrangement uses TRBV20-1 and TRBJ2-3, with D perhaps TRBD2 (5 bases). V was pared by 3 bases and J by 1 base, with 14 bases between. There are 15 residues in the CDR3. Per the germline V gene, CDR1 is DFQATT and CDR2 is SNEGSKA (reference sequence). The CDR3 spells CSASSAGKGTDTQYF. CDR3 DNA: TGCAGTGCTAGTAGCGCCGGGAAGGGCACAGATACGCAGTATTTT.

J is TRBJ2-4 and V is TRBV21-1. The J call could be wrong; TRBJ2-7 is a better fit for the DNA end. TRBV21-1 is shown as a pseudogene. The CDR3 runs 14 residues. The CDR3 region is CASSTPDEPYEQYF. The DNA of the CDR3 is TGTGCCAGCAGCACACCGGACGAACCCTACGAGCAGTACTTC.

This chain uses TRBV7-2 with TRBJ2-2; D is undetermined. CDR3 size: 13 residues. Per germline, CDR1 SGHTA and CDR2 FQGNSA. The germline V and J ends were trimmed by 6 bases and 6 bases, with 11 bases remaining between them. In DNA form, the CDR3 reads TGTGCCAGCAGGCCAATTCTGGCCGGGGAGCTGTTTTTT. The encoded protein is CASRPILAGELFF.

The chain carries TRBV20-1 and TRBJ2-1; D unresolved. Germline CDR1 is DFQATT and CDR2 is SNEGSKA (reference sequence). This CDR3 is built from 18 residues. Trimming removed 6 bases at V and 6 bases at J, with 30 bases between. In DNA, the CDR3 is TGCAGTGCCCCCCGCCTGCCCCCTGTAGGCGGTCTAGGCAATGAGCAGTTCTTC. As protein: CSAPRLPPVGGLGNEQFF.

V is TRBV12-3 or TRBV12-4 and J is TRBJ2-2; 8 bases match TRBD2. V lost 2 bases, J lost 1 base, and 3 bases stayed unmatched. CDR3 length equals 16 residues. In nucleotides, the CDR3 is TGTGCCAGCAGTTTAAAGGCGGGGGGGAACACCGGGGAGCTGTTTTTT. Amino acids: CASSLKAGGNTGELFF.

V is TRBV7-2 and J is TRBJ2-3, with D possibly TRBD2 on 5 matching bases. This CDR3 spans 15 amino acids. Germline CDR1 SGHTA, CDR2 FQGNSA. Trimming took off 0 bases at V and 2 bases at J, with 9 bases between the two ends. The CDR3 here is CASSLALLDTDTQYF. The CDR3 coding sequence is TGTGCCAGCAGCTTAGCCCTACTAGACACAGATACGCAGTATTTT. Full variable domain (remainder filled in from reference TRBV7-2 and TRBJ2-3): GAGVSQSPSNKVTEKGKDVELRCDPISGHTALYWYRQSLGQGLEFLIYFQGNSAPDKSGLPSDRFSAERTGGSVSTLTIQRTQQEDSAVYLCASSLALLDTDTQYFGPGTRLTVL.

The chain recombines TRBV5-1 with TRBJ2-1, with 11 positions matching TRBD2. The V gene's germline CDR1 is SGHRS and CDR2 YFSETQ. The ends lost 4 bases at V and 9 bases at J; junction bases unmatched: 12. The CDR3 has 16 amino acids. The CDR3 sequence: CASSATGTSGLGEQFF. Here the CDR3 DNA reads TGCGCCAGCAGCGCCACCGGGACTAGCGGCTTAGGTGAGCAGTTCTTC.

The chain combines TRBV28 with TRBJ2-2; D gene uncertain. CDR3 size: 20 residues. Germline V CDR1 and CDR2: MDHEN, SYDVKM. Deletions cut 7 bases from V and 1 base from J, with 28 bases between. This CDR3 is CASTHTFSLIDPRNTGELFF. In DNA form, the CDR3 reads TGTGCCAGCACCCATACGTTCTCTCTGATCGATCCGCGGAACACCGGGGAGCTGTTTTTT.

This clonotype was seen more than once but under ten times. The chain recombines TRBV5-1 with TRBJ2-3; D may be TRBD2 (5 bases). This CDR3 region has 16 residues. Trimming took 1 base from V and 2 from J, leaving 14 bases between them. CDR1 is SGHRS, CDR2 YFSETQ, per germline. CDR3 protein: CASSLSGTGHTDTQYF. Here the CDR3 DNA reads TGCGCCAGCAGCTTGAGCGGAACGGGTCACACAGATACGCAGTATTTT.

V is TRBV6-5 and J is TRBJ2-2, with TRBD2 identical over 7 bases. Germline values: CDR1 MNHEY, CDR2 SVGAGI. The trim removed 5 bases at V and 7 bases at J, leaving 4 bases unmatched. This CDR3 has 13 residues. The chain's CDR3 is CASSRGVGGELFF. The DNA for the CDR3 is TGTGCCAGCAGTCGGGGGGTCGGCGGGGAGCTGTTTTTT.

The chain employs TRBV27 and TRBJ2-1; D is ambiguous. Germline CDR1 and CDR2: MNHEY and SMNVEV (reference sequence). This CDR3 has 13 amino acids. The ends were cut back, 2 bases at V and 6 bases at J, with 8 bases in the middle. CDR3: CASSLTGVNEQFF. The CDR3 coding sequence is TGTGCCAGCAGTTTAACTGGGGTCAATGAGCAGTTCTTC.

CDR3 region: CSARDGRVNYGYTF. CDR3 DNA: TGCAGTGCTAGAGATGGCCGGGTTAACTATGGCTACACCTTC. The chain is built from TRBV20-1 and TRBJ1-2; unclear D gene. Germline V gives CDR1 DFQATT, CDR2 SNEGSKA (reference sequence). The CDR3 covers 14 residues. V dropped 0 bases and J dropped 1 base, with 9 bases sitting between them.

This clonotype has more than one count but fewer than ten. V gene TRBV4-2 combines with J gene TRBJ2-4, with D maybe TRBD1 (5 bases). TRBJ2-7 explains the end of the DNA better; the J call may be wrong. The CDR3 sequence is 14 residues long. The germline gives CDR1 LGHNA, CDR2 YNFKEQ. The CDR3 sequence: CASSQDGIGDEQYF. The CDR3 coding sequence is TGTGCCAGCAGCCAAGATGGAATAGGGGACGAGCAGTACTTC.

This chain joins TRBV15 and TRBJ2-4; D uncertain. The DNA end is a closer match to TRBJ2-7, so the J assignment may be wrong. Germline CDR1 reads LNHNV; CDR2 reads YYDKDF (reference sequence). This CDR3 spans 14 amino acids. The CDR3 is CATSRNYNSYEQYF. As DNA, the CDR3 is TGTGCCACCAGCAGAAATTACAACTCCTACGAGCAGTACTTC.

CDR3 loop: CASSPNAYSHGYTF. CDR3 DNA: TGTGCCAGCAGCCCCAATGCTTATAGCCATGGCTACACCTTC. This chain joins TRBV7-2 and TRBJ1-2; D is unresolved. This CDR3 has 14 residues. V dropped 5 bases and J dropped 6 bases, with 16 bases sitting between them. Germline loops: CDR1 SGHTA, CDR2 FQGNSA.

This clonotype was found a few times. V usage is TRBV7-2 and J usage is TRBJ1-6; D uncertain. The ends were cut back, 4 bases at V and 11 bases at J, with 15 bases in the middle. Germline V gene lookup returns CDR1 SGHTA and CDR2 FQGNSA. CDR3 length: 14 residues. The CDR3 DNA reads as TGTGCCAGCAGCTCCCTAGGCGTCTCTACACCCCTCCACTTT. Protein: CASSSLGVSTPLHF.

The V and J genes are TRBV20-1 and TRBJ2-3; TRBD2 matches at 10 bases. This CDR3 is 14 amino acids long. V shed 5 bases, J shed 4 bases, and the junction held 6 bases outside the gene matches. Germline CDR1 reads DFQATT; CDR2 reads SNEGSKA (reference sequence). Here the CDR3 reads CSADSSGGSDTQYF. CDR3 coding DNA: TGCAGTGCTGACTCTAGCGGGGGATCAGATACGCAGTATTTT.

The chain employs TRBV28 and TRBJ2-7, with D perhaps given as TRBD1 or TRBD2 (5 bases each). The V end was cut by 3 bases, the J end by 5 bases, with 23 bases between. This CDR3 has 17 residues. Germline V gives CDR1 MDHEN, CDR2 SYDVKM. The CDR3 reads CASSLTDIKPQRHEQYF. The DNA of the CDR3 is TGTGCCAGCAGTTTGACAGACATAAAACCCCAGCGGCACGAGCAGTACTTC.